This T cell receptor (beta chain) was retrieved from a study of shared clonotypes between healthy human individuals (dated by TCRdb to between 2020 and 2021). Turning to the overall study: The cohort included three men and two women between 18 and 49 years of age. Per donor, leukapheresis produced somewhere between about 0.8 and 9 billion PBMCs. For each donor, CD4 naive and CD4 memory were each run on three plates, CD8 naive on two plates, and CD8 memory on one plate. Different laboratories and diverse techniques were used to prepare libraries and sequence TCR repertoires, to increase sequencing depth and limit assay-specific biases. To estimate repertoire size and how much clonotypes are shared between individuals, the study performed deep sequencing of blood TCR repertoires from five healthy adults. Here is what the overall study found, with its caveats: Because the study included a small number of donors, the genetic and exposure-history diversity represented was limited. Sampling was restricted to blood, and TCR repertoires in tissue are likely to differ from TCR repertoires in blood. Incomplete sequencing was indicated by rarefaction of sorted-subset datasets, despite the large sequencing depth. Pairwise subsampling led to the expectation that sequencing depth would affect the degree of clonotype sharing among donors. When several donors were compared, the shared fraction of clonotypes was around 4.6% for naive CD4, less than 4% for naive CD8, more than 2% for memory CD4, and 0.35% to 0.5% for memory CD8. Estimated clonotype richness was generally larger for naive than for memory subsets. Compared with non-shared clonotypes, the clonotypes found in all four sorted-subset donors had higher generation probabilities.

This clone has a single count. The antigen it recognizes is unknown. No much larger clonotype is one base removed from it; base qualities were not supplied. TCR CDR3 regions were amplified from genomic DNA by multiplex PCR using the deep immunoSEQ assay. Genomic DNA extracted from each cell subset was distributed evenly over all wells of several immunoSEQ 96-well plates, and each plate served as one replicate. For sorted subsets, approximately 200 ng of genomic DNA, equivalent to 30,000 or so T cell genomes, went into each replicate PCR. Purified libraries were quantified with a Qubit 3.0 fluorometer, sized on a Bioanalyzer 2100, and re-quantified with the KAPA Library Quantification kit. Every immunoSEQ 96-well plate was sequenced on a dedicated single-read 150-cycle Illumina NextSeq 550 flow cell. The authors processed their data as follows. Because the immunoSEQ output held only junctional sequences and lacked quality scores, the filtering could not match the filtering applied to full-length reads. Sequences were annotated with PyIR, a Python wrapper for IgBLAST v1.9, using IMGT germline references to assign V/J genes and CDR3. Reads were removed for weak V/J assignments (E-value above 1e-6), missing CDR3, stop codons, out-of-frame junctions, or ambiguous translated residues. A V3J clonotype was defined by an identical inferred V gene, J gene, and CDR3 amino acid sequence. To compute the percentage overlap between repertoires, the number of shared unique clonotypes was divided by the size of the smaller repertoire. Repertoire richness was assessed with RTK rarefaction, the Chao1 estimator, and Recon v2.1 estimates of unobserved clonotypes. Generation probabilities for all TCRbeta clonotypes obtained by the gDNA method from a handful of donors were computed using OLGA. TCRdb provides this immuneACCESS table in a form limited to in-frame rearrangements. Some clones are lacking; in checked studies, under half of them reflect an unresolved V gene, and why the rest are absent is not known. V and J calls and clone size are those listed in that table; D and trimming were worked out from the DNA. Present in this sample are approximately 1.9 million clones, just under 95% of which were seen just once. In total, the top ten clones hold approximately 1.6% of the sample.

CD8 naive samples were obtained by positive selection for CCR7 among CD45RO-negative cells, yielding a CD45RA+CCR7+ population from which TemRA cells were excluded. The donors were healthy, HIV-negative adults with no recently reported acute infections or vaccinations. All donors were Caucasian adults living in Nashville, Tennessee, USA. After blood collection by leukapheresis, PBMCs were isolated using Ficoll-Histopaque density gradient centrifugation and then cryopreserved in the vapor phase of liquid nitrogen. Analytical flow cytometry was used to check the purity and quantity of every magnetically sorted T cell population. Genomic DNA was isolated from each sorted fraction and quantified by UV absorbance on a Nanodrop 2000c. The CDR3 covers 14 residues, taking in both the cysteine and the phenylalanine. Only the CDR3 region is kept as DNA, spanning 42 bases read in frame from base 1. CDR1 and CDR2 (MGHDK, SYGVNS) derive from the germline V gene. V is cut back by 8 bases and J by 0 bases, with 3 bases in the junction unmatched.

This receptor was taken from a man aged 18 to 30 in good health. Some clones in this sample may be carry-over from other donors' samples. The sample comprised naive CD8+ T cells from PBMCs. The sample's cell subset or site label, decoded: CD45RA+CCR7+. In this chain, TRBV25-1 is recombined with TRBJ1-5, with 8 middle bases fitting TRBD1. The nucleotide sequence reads TGTGCCAGCGAACAGGGGGGTAGCAATCAGCCCCAGCATTTT. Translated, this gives CASEQGGSNQPQHF.